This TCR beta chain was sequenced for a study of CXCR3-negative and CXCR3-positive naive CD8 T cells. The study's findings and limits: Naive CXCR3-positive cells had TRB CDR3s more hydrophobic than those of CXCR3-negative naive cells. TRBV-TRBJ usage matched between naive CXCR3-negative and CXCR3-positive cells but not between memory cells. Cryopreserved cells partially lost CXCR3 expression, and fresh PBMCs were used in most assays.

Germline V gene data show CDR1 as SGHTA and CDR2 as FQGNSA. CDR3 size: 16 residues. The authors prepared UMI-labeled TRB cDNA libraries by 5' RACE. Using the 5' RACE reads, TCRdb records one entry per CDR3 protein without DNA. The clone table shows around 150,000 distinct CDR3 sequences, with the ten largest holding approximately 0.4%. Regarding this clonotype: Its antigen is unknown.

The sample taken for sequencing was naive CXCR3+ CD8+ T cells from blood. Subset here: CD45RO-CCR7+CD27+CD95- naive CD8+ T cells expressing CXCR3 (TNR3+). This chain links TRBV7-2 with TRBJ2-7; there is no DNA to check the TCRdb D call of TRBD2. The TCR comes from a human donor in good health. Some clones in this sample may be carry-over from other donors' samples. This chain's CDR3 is CASSLISQAFQDEQYF.